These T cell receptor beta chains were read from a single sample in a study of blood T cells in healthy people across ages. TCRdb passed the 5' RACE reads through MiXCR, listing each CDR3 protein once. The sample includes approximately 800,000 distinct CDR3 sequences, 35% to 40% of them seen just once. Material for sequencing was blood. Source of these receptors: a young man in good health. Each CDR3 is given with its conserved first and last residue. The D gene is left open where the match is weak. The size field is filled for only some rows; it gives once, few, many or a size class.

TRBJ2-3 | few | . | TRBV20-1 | TGCAGTGCTAGAGATGCTCGGACGGGACGCACAGATACGCAGTATTTT | CSARDARTGRTDTQYF
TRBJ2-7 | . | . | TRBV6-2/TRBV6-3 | TGTGCCAGCAGGCCCCAACAGAATCGCCACGAGCAGTACTTC | CASRPQQNRHEQYF
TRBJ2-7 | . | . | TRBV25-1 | TGTGCCAGCAGTGAGGCGGGCCATTCCTACAATGAGCAGTACTTC | CASSEAGHSYNEQYF
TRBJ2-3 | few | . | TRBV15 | TGTGCCACCAGCGGTAATAATGGGGATACGCAGTATTTT | CATSGNNGDTQYF
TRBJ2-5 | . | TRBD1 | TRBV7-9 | TGTGCCAGCAGCACCAGACAGGGAAGGGAGACCCAGTACTTC | CASSTRQGRETQYF
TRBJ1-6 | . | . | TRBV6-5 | TGTGCCAGCAGTTACCCCATTGGGGGGAGCTCCTATAATTCACCCCTCCACTTT | CASSYPIGGSSYNSPLHF
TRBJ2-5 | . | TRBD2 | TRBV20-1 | TGCAGTGCTAGTAACCCAAAGCGGGGGGGCCGGGAGACCCAGTACTTC | CSASNPKRGGRETQYF
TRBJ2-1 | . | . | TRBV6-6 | TGTGCCAGCAGCCACCGACCCGGTTTAGACAATGAGCAGTTCTTC | CASSHRPGLDNEQFF
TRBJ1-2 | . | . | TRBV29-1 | TGCAGCGCGGGGGGGGGCTTCTATGGCTACACCTTC | CSAGGGFYGYTF
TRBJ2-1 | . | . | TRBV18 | TGTGCCAGCTCACCACCTTTGGGGGGCCGGAGCCCCTACAATGAGCAGTTCTTC | CASSPPLGGRSPYNEQFF
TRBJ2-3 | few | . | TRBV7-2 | TGTGCCAGCAGCTTTTACACGACAGATACGCAGTATTTT | CASSFYTTDTQYF
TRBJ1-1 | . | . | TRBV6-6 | TGTGCCAGCAGTTCGGGGCCCGGGGCATCTTTCTTT | CASSSGPGASFF
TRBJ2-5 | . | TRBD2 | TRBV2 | TGTGCCAGCAAGTCGTCGGGACTAGCGGGGGACCAAGAGACCCAGTACTTC | CASKSSGLAGDQETQYF
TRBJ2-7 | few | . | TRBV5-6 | TGTGCCAGCAGCTTGGCCGGAGGGGGGGTAAGCGAGCAGTACTTC | CASSLAGGGVSEQYF
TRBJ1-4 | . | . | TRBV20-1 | TGCAGTGTCCGCGCCGGGCCAGACGAAGCAACTAATGAAAAACTGTTTTTT | CSVRAGPDEATNEKLFF
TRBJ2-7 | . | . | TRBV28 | TGTGCCAGCAACCCCAGGGGTTGGTCCTACGAGCAGTACTTC | CASNPRGWSYEQYF
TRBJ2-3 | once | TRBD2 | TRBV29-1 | TGCAGCGTTGAAGAAACGGGGGGGCGCACAGATACGCGGTATTTT | CSVEETGGRTDTRYF
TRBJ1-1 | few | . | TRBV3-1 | TGTGCCAGCAGCCCAAGGGATCGGGCCAGAAACACTGAAGCTTTCTTT | CASSPRDRARNTEAFF
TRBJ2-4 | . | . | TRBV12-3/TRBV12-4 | TGTGCCAGCAGTTCGGACCGGACATCTAAAAACATTCAGTACTTC | CASSSDRTSKNIQYF
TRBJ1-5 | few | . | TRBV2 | TGTGCCAGCATGGGGAATAGCAATCAGCCCCAGCATTTT | CASMGNSNQPQHF
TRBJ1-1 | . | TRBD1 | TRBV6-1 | TGTGCCAGCAGCCTACAGGGGAGAGGCACTGAAGCTTTCTTT | CASSLQGRGTEAFF
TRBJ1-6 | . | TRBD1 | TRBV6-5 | TGTGCCAGCAGTTACTCAGGGACAGGGGCTAATTCACCCCTCCACTTT | CASSYSGTGANSPLHF
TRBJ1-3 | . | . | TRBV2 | TGTGCCAGCGAAACTGACCGCCTAAGTGGCATATATTTT | CASETDRLSGIYF
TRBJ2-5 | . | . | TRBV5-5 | TGTGCCAGCAGCTTATGGCAGCCAGATCGGGAGCAGTACTTC | CASSLWQPDREQYF
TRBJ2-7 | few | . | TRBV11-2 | TGTGCCAGCAGCTTAGTCGGTAATAGTGCCTACGAGCAGTACTTC | CASSLVGNSAYEQYF
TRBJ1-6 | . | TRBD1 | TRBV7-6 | TGTGCCAGCAGCTCCGCGGACAGGGGAGGATCACCCCTCCACTTT | CASSSADRGGSPLHF
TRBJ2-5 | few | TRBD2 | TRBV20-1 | TGCAGTGCGGAGGGTAGCGGGGGAGATCAAGAGACCCAGTACTTC | CSAEGSGGDQETQYF
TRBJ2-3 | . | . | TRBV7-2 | TGTGCCAGCAGCTCCCCCCTGTTGGATACGCAGTATTTT | CASSSPLLDTQYF
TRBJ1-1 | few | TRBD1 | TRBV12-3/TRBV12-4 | TGTGCCAGCAGTCCGCGGACAGGGGGCAGGACTGAAGCTTTCTTT | CASSPRTGGRTEAFF
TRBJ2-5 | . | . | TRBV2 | TGTGCCAGCAATCCCTACAGGAACCAAGAGACCCAGTACTTC | CASNPYRNQETQYF